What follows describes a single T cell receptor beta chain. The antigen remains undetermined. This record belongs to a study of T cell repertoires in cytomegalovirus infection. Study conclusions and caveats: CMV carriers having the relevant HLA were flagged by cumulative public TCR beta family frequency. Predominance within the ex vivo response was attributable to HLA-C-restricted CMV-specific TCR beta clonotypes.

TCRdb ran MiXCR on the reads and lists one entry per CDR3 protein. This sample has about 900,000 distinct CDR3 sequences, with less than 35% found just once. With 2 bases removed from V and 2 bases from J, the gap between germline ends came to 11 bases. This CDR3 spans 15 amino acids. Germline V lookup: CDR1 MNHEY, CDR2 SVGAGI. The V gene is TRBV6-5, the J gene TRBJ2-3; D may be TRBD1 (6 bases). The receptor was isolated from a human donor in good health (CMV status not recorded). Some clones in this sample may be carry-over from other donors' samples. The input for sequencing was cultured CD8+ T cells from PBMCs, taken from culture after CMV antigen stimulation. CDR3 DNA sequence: TGTGCCAGCAGTTACGAAGACAGGACCACAGATACGCAGTATTTT. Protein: CASSYEDRTTDTQYF.